A selection of T cell receptor beta chains follows, all from one sample in a study of OX40 agonist ivuxolimab in advanced cancers. Using immunoSEQ multiplex PCR, the repertoire was profiled, and TCRdb retains in-frame clones only, with some absent. The data contain 91,000 or so clones, 80% to 90% of them seen just once; the ten biggest clones take up roughly 2.1%. The source material was CD4+ or CD8+ T cells sorted from blood, sampled in a trial of the OX40 agonist ivuxolimab. The receptors were sampled from an adult with an advanced solid tumor such as melanoma, head and neck, liver or kidney cancer. Each CDR3 is given with its conserved first and last residue.

TRBV4-1	TRBJ2-3	CASSLRTLGLADTDTQYF
TRBV6-4	TRBJ2-2	CASSDSGGPLNPGELFF
TRBV5-1	TRBJ2-1	CASSPLAGGLNEQFF
TRBV21-1	TRBJ2-7	CASNIAGTSGRRGTYEQYF
TRBV10-3	TRBJ1-1	CAISPRTGSDEAFF
TRBV30	TRBJ2-5	CAWSVLGSETQYF
TRBV6-5	TRBJ2-7	CASSYSAGDLYIEQYF
TRBV6-5	TRBJ2-7	CASQRGSYEQYF
TRBV5-5	TRBJ2-1	CASSGPGLAGTSSYNEQFF
TRBV7-4	TRBJ2-7	CASSPIRGLISYEQYF
TRBV2	TRBJ2-3	CASRQGVADTQYF
TRBV11-3	TRBJ2-3	CASSLVPGSTDTQYF
TRBV6-1	TRBJ2-3	CASWRRGADTQYF
TRBV9	TRBJ2-6	CASSVGQGVLSGANVLTF
TRBV9	TRBJ2-7	CASSSTSRSYEQYF